This T cell receptor (beta chain) was sequenced in a study of T cell responses to AZD1222 COVID-19 vaccine. As for the study in general: Both about-4-week and about-12-week second-dose recipients were combined.

In regard to this clone: The antigen is undetermined.

Study outcomes and limitations: Along spike, vaccine-associated CD4 TCRs were found throughout, with dominance at 160-218 and 743-854. Baseline antibody screening turned up just six seropositive AZD1222 recipients.

TCRdb's copy holds only in-frame clones and misses some; the assay was immunoSEQ multiplex PCR. The profile shows approximately 88,000 clones, roughly 94% of them singletons. The sequence derives from an adult in good health. This specimen consisted of peripheral blood, obtained on day 0 of AZD1222 vaccination.

CDR3 coding DNA: TGCGCCAGCAGCTTGGCCGGCTTTGGGGAGACCCAGTACTTC. Its translation: CASSLAGFGETQYF. The chain couples TRBV5-1 to TRBJ2-5; D gene uncertain. This CDR3 spans 14 amino acids. Germline V gene lookup returns CDR1 SGHRS and CDR2 YFSETQ. V was clipped by 0 bases and J by 5 bases, with 11 bases between them.